Sequencing of this T cell receptor (beta chain) was carried out in a study of Graves' ophthalmopathy and Graves' hyperthyroidism. About the research overall: Specimen type is peripheral blood, obtained at initial diagnosis before any treatment. Study results and caveats: Forecasting of ophthalmopathy progression by the model achieved less than 71% sensitivity and around 77% specificity. Most thyroid clonotypes with frequency above 0.001 were detected in blood too.

Amplification of TCR beta CDR3 regions used RNA transcripts. Following a first-round RT-PCR that used HTBI primers, a second-round multiplex PCR was carried out. Each CDR3 protein is one row after TCRdb ran MiXCR on the multiplex PCR reads. The data hold some 520,000 distinct CDR3 sequences, with about an eighth observed a single time. Unmatched junction bases numbered 3, after V lost 5 bases and J lost 2 bases. The CDR3 has 14 amino acids. Germline CDR1 is MNHEY and CDR2 is SVGEGT. Excluded were patients with other autoimmune diseases, uncontrolled infections, pregnancy or lactation. This clonotype was detected many times. Its antigen is undetermined.

The V call is TRBV6-2 or TRBV6-3, the J call TRBJ2-5; 9 nucleotides line up with TRBD2. The origin of this receptor is a woman in her twenties or thirties with Graves' ophthalmopathy. The sample consisted of blood. Here the CDR3 reads CASSRTSVQETQYF. CDR3 nucleotides: TGTGCCAGCAGTCGGACTAGCGTACAAGAGACCCAGTACTTC.